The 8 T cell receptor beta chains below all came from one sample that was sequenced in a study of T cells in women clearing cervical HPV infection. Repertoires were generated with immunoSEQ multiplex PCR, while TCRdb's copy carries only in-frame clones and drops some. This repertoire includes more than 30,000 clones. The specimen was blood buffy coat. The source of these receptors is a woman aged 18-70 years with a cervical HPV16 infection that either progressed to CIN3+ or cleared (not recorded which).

The covered CDR3 bases are TGCAGTGCTAGGGCAGGGAACACCGGGGAG. It is translated as CSARAGNTGE. The full CDR3 reads CSARAGNTGELFF. The chain has TRBV20-1 and TRBJ2-2; no definite D call. Coverage ceases 3 residues before the CDR3 finishes, and the germline J gene fills in the end. This CDR3 has 13 amino acids. The V gene lost 3 bases and the J gene lost 1 base, with 6 bases spanning the gap. The germline CDR1 and CDR2 sequences are DFQATT and SNEGSKA (reference sequence).

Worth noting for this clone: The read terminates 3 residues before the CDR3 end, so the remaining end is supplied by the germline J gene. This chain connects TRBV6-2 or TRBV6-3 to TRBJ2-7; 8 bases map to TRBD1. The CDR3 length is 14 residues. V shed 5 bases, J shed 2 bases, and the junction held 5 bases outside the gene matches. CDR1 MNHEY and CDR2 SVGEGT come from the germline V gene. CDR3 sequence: CASSQTGVPYEQYF. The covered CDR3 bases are TGTGCCAGCAGTCAGACAGGGGTTCCCTACGAG.

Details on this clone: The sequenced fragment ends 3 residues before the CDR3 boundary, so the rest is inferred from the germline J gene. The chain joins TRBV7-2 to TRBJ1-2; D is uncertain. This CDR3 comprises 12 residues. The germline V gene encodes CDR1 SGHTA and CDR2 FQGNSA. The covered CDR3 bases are TGTGCCAGCAGCGCTCCCCCAGATACC. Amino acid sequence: CASSAPPDT. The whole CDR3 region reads CASSAPPDTYTF.

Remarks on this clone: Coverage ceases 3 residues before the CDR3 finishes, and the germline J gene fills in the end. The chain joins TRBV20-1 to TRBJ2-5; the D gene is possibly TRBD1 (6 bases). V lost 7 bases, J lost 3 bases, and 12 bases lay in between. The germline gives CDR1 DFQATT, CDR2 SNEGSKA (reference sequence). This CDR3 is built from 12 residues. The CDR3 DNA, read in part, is TGCAGTGGGGGTCCAGGGGAAGAGACC. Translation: CSGGPGEET. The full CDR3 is CSGGPGEETQYF.

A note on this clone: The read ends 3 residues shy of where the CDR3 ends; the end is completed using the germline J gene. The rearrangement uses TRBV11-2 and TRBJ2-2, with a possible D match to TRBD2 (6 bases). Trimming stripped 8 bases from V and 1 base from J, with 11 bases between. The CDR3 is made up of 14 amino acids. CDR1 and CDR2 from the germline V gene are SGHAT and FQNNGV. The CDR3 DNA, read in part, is TGTGCCAGCTCGTGGGACTTGAACACCGGGGAG. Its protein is CASSWDLNTGE. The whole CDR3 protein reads CASSWDLNTGELFF.

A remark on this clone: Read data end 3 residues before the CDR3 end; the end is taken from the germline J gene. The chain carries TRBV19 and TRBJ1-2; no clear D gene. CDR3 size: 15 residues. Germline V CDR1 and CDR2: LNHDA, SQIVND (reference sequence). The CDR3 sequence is CASSRKRTSGNDYTF. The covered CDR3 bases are TGTGCCAGTAGTAGAAAAAGGACTAGCGGAAATGAC.

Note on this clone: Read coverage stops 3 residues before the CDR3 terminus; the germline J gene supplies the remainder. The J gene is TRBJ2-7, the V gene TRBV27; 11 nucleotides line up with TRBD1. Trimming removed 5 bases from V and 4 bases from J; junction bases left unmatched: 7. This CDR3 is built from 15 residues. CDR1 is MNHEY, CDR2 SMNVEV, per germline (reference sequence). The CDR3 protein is CASSPPDRGPYEQYF. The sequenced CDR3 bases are TGTGCCAGCAGTCCCCCGGACAGGGGGCCGTACGAG.

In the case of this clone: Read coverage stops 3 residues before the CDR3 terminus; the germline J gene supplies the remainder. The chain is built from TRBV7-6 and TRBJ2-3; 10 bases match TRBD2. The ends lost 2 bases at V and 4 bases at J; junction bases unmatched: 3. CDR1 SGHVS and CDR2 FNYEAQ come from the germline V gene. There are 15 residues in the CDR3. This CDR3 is CASSLLAGEADTQYF. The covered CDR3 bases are TGTGCCAGCAGCTTACTAGCGGGAGAGGCAGATACG. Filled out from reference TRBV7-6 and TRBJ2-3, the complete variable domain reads GAGVSQSPRYKVTKRGQDVALRCDPISGHVSLYWYRQALGQGPEFLTYFNYEAQQDKSGLPNDRFSAERPEGSISTLTIQRTEQRDSAMYRCASSLLAGEADTQYFGPGTRLTVL.